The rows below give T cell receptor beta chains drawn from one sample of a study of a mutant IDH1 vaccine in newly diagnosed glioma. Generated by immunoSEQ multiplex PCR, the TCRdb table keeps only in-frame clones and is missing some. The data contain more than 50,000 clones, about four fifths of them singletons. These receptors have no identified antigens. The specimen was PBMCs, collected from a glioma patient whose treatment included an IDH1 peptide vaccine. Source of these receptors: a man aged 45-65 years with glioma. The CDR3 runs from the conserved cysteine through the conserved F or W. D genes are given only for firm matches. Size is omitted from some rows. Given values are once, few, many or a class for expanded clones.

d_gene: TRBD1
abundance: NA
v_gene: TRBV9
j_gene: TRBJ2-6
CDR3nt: TGTGCCAGCAGCGGGACAGGGAAGGTGGGGGCCAACGTCCTGACTTTC
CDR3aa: CASSGTGKVGANVLTF

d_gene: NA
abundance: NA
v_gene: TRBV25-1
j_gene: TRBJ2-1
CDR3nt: TGTGCCAGCAGTATGAAGGTAGCAGCCTACAATGAGCAGTTCTTC
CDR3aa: CASSMKVAAYNEQFF

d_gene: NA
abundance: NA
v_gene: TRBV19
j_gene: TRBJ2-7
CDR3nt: TGTGCCAGTAACGATGCCACACGGCCCTACGAGCAGTACTTC
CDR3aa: CASNDATRPYEQYF

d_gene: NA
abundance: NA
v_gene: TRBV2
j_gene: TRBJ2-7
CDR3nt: TGTGCCAGCAGACCCGATGTGGACGAGCAGTACTTC
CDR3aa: CASRPDVDEQYF

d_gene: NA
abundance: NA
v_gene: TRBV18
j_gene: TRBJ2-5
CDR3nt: TGTGCCAGCACTAAAGACGGCCCCCAAGAGACCCAGTACTTC
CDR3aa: CASTKDGPQETQYF

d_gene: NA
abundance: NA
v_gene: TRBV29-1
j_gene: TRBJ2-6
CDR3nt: TGCAGCGTTGCTTCTAGCTCTGGGGCCAACGTCCTGACTTTC
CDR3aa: CSVASSSGANVLTF

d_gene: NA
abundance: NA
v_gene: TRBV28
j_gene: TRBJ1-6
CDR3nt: TGTGCCAGCAGTTTATGGCCCCGGGATAATTCACCCCTCCACTTT
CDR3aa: CASSLWPRDNSPLHF

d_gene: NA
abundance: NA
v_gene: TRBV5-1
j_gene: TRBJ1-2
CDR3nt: TGCGCCAGCAGGCGGGATTCCATCTATGGCTACACCTTC
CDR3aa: CASRRDSIYGYTF

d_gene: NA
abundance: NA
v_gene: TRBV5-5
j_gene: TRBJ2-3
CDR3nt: TGTGCCAGCAGCTTGGCCCTGGATACGCAGTATTTT
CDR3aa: CASSLALDTQYF

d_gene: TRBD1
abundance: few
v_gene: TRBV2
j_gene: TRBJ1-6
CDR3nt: TGTGCCACCGGACAGGCTGTGGTGAATTCACCCCTCCACTTT
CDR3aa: CATGQAVVNSPLHF

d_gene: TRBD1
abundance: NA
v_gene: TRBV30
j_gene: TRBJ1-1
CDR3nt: TGTGCCAGACAGGGGCCTGCTGAAGCTTTCTTT
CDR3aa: CARQGPAEAFF

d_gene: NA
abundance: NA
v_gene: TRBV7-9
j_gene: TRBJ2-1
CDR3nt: TGTGCCAGCAGCCCCCTATCCTACAATGAGCAGTTCTTC
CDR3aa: CASSPLSYNEQFF

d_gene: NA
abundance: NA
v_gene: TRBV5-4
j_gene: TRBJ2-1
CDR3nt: TGTGCCAGCACCCCTACAGGGAGGAACTCCTACAATGAGCAGTTCTTC
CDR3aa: CASTPTGRNSYNEQFF

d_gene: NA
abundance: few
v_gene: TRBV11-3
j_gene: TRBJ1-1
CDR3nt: TGTGCCAGCAGCTTAGAGGGGGCGAACACTGAAGCTTTCTTT
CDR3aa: CASSLEGANTEAFF

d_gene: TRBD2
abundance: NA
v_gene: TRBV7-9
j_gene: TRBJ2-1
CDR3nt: TGTGCCAGCAGCTTAGTGGGGCTAGCGGTCTACAATGAGCAGTTCTTC
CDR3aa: CASSLVGLAVYNEQFF

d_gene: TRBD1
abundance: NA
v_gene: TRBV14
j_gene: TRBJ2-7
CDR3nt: TGTGCCAGCAGCCAAGAAACAGGGGGATTCTACGAGCAGTACTTC
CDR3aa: CASSQETGGFYEQYF

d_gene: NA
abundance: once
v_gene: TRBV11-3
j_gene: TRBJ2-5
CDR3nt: TGTGCCAGCACCCTGGGTGGGGGTGAGACCCAGTACTTC
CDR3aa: CASTLGGGETQYF

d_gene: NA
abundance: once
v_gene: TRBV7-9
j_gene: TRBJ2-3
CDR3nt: TGTGCCAGCAGCTTAATGGATACGCAGTATTTT
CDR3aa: CASSLMDTQYF

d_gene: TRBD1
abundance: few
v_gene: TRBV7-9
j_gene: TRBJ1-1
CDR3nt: TGTGCCAGCAGGAGGACAGGGGATGACACTGAAGCTTTCTTT
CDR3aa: CASRRTGDDTEAFF

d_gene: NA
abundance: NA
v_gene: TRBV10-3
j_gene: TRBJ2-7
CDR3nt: TGTGCCATCACCGAAGGAGTACTCTACGAGCAGTACTTC
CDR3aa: CAITEGVLYEQYF

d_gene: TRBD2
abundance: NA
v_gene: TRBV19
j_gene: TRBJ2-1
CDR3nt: TGTGCCAGTATGGGGACTAGCGGGAGGAACAATGAGCAGTTCTTC
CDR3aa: CASMGTSGRNNEQFF

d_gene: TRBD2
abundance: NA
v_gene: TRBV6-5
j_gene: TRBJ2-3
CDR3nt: TGTGCCAGCAGTTACGGGAGCGGGGCAAAGAGGAATACGCAGTATTTT
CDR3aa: CASSYGSGAKRNTQYF

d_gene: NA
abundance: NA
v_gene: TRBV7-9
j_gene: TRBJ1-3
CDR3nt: TGTGCCAGCAGCTTGGAGCAGGGTGGAAACACCATATATTTT
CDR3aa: CASSLEQGGNTIYF

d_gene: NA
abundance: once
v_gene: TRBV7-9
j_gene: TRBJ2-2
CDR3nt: TGTGCCAGCGCCCGAGCTACCGGGGAGCTGTTTTTT
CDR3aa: CASARATGELFF

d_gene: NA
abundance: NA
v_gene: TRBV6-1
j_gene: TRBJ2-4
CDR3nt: TGTGCCAGCAGTGATGCTATTCAGTACTTC
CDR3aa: CASSDAIQYF

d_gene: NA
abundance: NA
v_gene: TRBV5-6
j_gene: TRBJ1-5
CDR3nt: TGTGCCAGCAGCTCAGGGGAGCAGCCCCAGCATTTT
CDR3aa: CASSSGEQPQHF

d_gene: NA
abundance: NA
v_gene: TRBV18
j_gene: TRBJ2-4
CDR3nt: TGTGCCAGCTCACCGCCATCTAAACCGACAAACATTCAGTACTTC
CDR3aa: CASSPPSKPTNIQYF

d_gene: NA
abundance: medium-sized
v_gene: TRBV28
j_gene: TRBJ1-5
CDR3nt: TGTGCCAGCAGTTTGATAAATCAGCCCCAGCATTTT
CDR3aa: CASSLINQPQHF

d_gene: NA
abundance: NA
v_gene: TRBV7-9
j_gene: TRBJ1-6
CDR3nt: TGTGCCAGCAGCTTAGGGGAGGGGTATTCACCCCTCCACTTT
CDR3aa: CASSLGEGYSPLHF

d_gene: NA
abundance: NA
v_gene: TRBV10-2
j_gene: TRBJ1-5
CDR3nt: TGCGCCAGCAGACCGGGACACAGCAATCAGCCCCAGCATTTT
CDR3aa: CASRPGHSNQPQHF

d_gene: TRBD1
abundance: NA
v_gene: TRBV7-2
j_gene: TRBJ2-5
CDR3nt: TGTGCCAGCAGCTTGGGGACAGAAGAGACCCAGTACTTC
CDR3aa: CASSLGTEETQYF

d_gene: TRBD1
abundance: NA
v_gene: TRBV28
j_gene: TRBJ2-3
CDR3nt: TGTGCCACACGGGGACAGGTCACAGATACGCAGTATTTT
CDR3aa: CATRGQVTDTQYF

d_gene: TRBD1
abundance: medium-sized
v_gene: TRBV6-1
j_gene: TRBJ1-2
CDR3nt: TGTGCCAGCAGTCCGCGGGGACAGGGAGCTGGCTACACCTTC
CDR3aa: CASSPRGQGAGYTF

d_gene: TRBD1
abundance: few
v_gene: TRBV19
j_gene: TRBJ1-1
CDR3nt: TGTGCCAGTAGTACCGACAGGGCGGACACTGAAGCTTTCTTT
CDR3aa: CASSTDRADTEAFF

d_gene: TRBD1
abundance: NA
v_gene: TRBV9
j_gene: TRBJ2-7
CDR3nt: TGTGCCAGCAGCGCCACTAGGGACAGAGAATACGAGCAGTACTTC
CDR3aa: CASSATRDREYEQYF

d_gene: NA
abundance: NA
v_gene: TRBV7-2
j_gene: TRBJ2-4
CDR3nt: TGTGCCAGCAGTTCCCCTGGGGGCAAAAACATTCAGTACTTC
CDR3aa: CASSSPGGKNIQYF

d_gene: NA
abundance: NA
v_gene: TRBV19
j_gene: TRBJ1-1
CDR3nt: TGTGCCACGTCGTGGGGCTGGGACACTGAAGCTTTCTTT
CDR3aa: CATSWGWDTEAFF

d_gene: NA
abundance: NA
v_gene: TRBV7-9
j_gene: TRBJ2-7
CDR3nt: TGTGCCAGCAGCTTAAGCTCCTACGAGCAGTACTTC
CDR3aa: CASSLSSYEQYF

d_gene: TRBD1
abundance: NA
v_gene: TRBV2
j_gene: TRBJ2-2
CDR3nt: TGTGCCAGCAGTGCGGGACAGATCACCGGGGAGCTGTTTTTT
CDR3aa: CASSAGQITGELFF

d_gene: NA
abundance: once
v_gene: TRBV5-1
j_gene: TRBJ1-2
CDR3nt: TGCGCCAGCAGCCTCCCCACAGGACCCTTTAACTATGGCTACACCTTC
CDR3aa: CASSLPTGPFNYGYTF

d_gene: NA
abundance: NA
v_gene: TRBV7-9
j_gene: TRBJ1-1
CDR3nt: TGTGCCAGCAGAAAGGGGGAAATGAACACTGAAGCTTTCTTT
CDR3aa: CASRKGEMNTEAFF

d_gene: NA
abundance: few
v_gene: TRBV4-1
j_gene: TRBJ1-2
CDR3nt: TGCGCCAGCAGCCAAGAAGGGCAGTCCTATGGCTACACCTTC
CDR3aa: CASSQEGQSYGYTF

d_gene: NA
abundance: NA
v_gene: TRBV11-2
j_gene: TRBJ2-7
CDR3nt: TGTGCCAGCAGCCGAGCTTGGTCAGGTACGAACGAGCAGTACTTC
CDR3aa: CASSRAWSGTNEQYF

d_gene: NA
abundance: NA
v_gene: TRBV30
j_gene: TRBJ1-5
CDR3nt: TGTGCCTGGAGTTCGGGGGGAGAAAATCAGCCCCAGCATTTT
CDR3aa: CAWSSGGENQPQHF

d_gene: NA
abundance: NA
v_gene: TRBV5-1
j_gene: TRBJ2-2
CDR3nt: TGCGCCAGCAGGTCACAGGGAAGCACCGGGGAGCTGTTTTTT
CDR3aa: CASRSQGSTGELFF

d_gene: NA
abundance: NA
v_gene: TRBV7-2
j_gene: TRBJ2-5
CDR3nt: TGTGCCAGCAGCTTAGCGATGCGAGAGACCCAGTACTTC
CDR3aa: CASSLAMRETQYF

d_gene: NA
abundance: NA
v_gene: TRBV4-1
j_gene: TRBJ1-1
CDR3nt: TGCGCCAGCAGCCCAACGGCCACAGGCGCCAACACTGAAGCTTTCTTT
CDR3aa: CASSPTATGANTEAFF

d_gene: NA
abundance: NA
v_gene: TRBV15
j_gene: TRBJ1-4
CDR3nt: TGTGCCACCAGCAGATTTACCTCAGGAAGGGGGGATGAAAAACTGTTTTTT
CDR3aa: CATSRFTSGRGDEKLFF